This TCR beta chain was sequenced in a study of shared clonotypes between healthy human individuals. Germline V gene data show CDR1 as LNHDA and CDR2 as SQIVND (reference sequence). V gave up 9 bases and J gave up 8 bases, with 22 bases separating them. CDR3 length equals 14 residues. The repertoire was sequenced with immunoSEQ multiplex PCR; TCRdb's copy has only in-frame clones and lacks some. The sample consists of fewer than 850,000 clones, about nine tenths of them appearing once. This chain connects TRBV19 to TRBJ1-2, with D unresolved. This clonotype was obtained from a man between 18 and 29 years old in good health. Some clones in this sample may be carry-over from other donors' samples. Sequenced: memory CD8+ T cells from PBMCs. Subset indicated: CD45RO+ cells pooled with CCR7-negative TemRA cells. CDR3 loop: CASVKDYPREGYTF. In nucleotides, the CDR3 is TGTGCCAGCGTAAAGGACTACCCGCGTGAGGGCTACACCTTC.